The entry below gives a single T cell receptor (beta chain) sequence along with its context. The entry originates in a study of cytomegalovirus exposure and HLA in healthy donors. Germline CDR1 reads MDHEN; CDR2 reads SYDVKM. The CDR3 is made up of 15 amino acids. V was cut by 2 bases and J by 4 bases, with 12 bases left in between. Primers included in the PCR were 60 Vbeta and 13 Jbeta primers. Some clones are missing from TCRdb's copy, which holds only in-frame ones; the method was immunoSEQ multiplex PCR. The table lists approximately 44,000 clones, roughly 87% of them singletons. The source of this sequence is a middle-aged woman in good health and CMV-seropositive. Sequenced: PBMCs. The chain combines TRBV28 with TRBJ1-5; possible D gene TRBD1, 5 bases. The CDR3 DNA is TGTGCCAGCAGTTTACCCGCAGGGAATAATCAGCCCCAGCATTTT. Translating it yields CASSLPAGNNQPQHF.